These 17 T cell receptor beta chains share one sample of origin, sequenced in a study of T cell responses to AZD1222 COVID-19 vaccine (dated by TCRdb to the early 2020s). The time point label corresponds to: baseline before first vaccination. Per the publication, the treatment or condition label means: meningococcal conjugate vaccine given as trial control. Library preparation was by the immunoSEQ multiplex PCR assay. The table was pulled from immuneACCESS by TCRdb, which kept in-frame rearrangements only. Such tables lose some clones; where checked, under half of the loss comes from unresolved V genes, and the rest has no known cause. This sample has around 100,000 clones in its table, and roughly 86% of those were observed once. 3.5% to 4.5% of the sample rests with the top ten. This specimen was peripheral blood, taken on day 0 of MenACWY control vaccination. These receptors were obtained from an adult in good health.

This chain connects TRBV2 to TRBJ2-3; TRBD2 matches 10 bases. This CDR3 contains 16 residues. The V and J ends lost 6 bases and 1 base, in that order; junction bases with no gene match: 7. Germline lookup yields CDR1 SNHLY and CDR2 FYNNEI. CDR3 residues: CASRKRGTSGTDTQYF. The DNA of the CDR3 is TGTGCCAGCAGAAAGAGGGGGACTAGCGGCACAGATACGCAGTATTTT.

The rearrangement joins TRBV6-2 or TRBV6-3 to TRBJ2-7, with a weak D call TRBD1 (5 bases). Trimming took 0 bases from V and 4 from J, leaving 13 bases between them. The germline CDR1 and CDR2 sequences are MNHEY and SVGEGT. The CDR3 totals 15 residues. The CDR3 DNA reads TGTGCCAGCAGTTACTCCTCGGACACGTTTTACGAGCAGTACTTC. It yields the protein CASSYSSDTFYEQYF.

The genes are TRBV7-9 and TRBJ2-7; weak D call: TRBD2 (6 bases). The CDR3 runs to 14 residues. Germline CDR1 and CDR2: SEHNR and FQNEAQ (reference sequence). Trimming took 5 bases from V and 5 from J, leaving 16 bases between them. Written as DNA, the CDR3 is TGTGCCAGCAGCGGCCGGGAGCCCCCTGACGAGCAGTACTTC. Amino acids: CASSGREPPDEQYF.

The rearrangement links TRBV6-5 to TRBJ2-2; D unresolved. Germline loops: CDR1 MNHEY, CDR2 SVGAGI. The CDR3 consists of 15 residues. V was cut by 2 bases and J by 4 bases, with 11 bases left in between. The CDR3 DNA is TGTGCCAGCAGTTACCCAAGTCTAGGCACCGGGGAGCTGTTTTTT. It translates to CASSYPSLGTGELFF.

The CDR3 coding sequence is TGTGCCAGCAGCGCCCGGGGCGGGGGGAGCACAGATACGCAGTATTTT. This codes for CASSARGGGSTDTQYF. The chain joins TRBV9 to TRBJ2-3; 8 bases map to TRBD2. Germline CDR1 SGDLS, CDR2 YYNGEE. V was clipped by 3 bases and J by 0 bases; unmatched bases: 6. This CDR3 comprises 16 residues. Full variable domain (missing parts from reference TRBV9 and TRBJ2-3): DSGVTQTPKHLITATGQRVTLRCSPRSGDLSVYWYQQSLDQGLQFLIQYYNGEERAKGNILERFSAQQFPDLHSELNLSSLELGDSALYFCASSARGGGSTDTQYFGPGTRLTVL.

This rearrangement joins TRBV5-1 to TRBJ2-3, with 10 bases aligning to TRBD2. Germline trimming cut 0 bases from V and 5 bases from J; bases unmatched to any gene: 6. The CDR3 covers 16 residues. In germline, CDR1 is SGHRS, CDR2 YFSETQ. As DNA, the CDR3 is TGCGCCAGCAGCTTGGTTGTTAGCGGGGGGCTAGATACGCAGTATTTT. This translates into CASSLVVSGGLDTQYF.

The chain joins TRBV29-1 to TRBJ1-5; D may be TRBD1 (6 bases). V lost 6 bases and J lost 3, with 15 bases in between. The V gene's germline CDR1 is SQVTM and CDR2 ANQGSEA. This CDR3 is 14 amino acids long. CDR3 protein: CSVASGTLNQPQHF. The CDR3 nucleotides are TGCAGCGTCGCGTCCGGGACACTCAATCAGCCCCAGCATTTT.

The rearrangement uses TRBV29-1 and TRBJ2-7; 7 bases map to TRBD2. Unmatched junction bases numbered 9, after V lost 7 bases and J lost 0 bases. Germline V lookup: CDR1 SQVTM, CDR2 ANQGSEA. The CDR3 covers 14 residues. The CDR3 sequence: CSASRSGVSYEQYF. DNA for the CDR3: TGCAGCGCCTCGAGGAGCGGGGTCTCCTACGAGCAGTACTTC.

This clone was detected once. The chain couples TRBV7-2 to TRBJ2-3; D ambiguous. V was pared by 5 bases and J by 6 bases, with 12 bases between. The germline V gene encodes CDR1 SGHTA and CDR2 FQGNSA. The CDR3 has 13 amino acids. CDR3 sequence: CASSTPQGDTQYF. The CDR3 coding sequence is TGTGCCAGCAGCACCCCGCAAGGCGATACGCAGTATTTT. The entire variable domain, with the rest obtained from reference TRBV7-2 and TRBJ2-3, is as follows: GAGVSQSPSNKVTEKGKDVELRCDPISGHTALYWYRQSLGQGLEFLIYFQGNSAPDKSGLPSDRFSAERTGGSVSTLTIQRTQQEDSAVYLCASSTPQGDTQYFGPGTRLTVL.

V is TRBV7-9 and J is TRBJ2-1; TRBD1 might be the D (7 bases). Germline V lookup: CDR1 SEHNR, CDR2 FQNEAQ (reference sequence). This CDR3 is 14 amino acids long. CDR3 loop: CAHRGGGAREEQFF. The CDR3 DNA sequence: TGTGCTCATAGAGGGGGCGGGGCCCGTGAAGAGCAGTTCTTC.

The chain combines TRBV28 with TRBJ1-3, with a tentative D call TRBD1 (5 bases). CDR1 and CDR2 from the germline V gene are MDHEN and SYDVKM. CDR3 length equals 14 residues. The ends were cut back, 3 bases at V and 5 bases at J, with 11 bases in the middle. The CDR3 nucleotides read TGTGCCAGCAGTTTGGAACGGACAAGAAACACCATATATTTT. It translates to CASSLERTRNTIYF.

V gene TRBV13 combines with J gene TRBJ2-1, with 8 bases that match TRBD2. Unmatched junction bases numbered 9, after V lost 5 bases and J lost 6 bases. CDR1 is PRHDT and CDR2 is FYEKMQ in the germline V gene (reference sequence). The CDR3 is 15 residues long. CDR3 residues: CASSNPGTRGNEQFF. The CDR3 DNA follows: TGTGCCAGCAGCAATCCCGGGACTAGAGGCAATGAGCAGTTCTTC.

This clone was counted a few times. This chain uses TRBV7-3 with TRBJ1-6; no reliable D call. V lost 1 base and J lost 9, with 13 bases in between. The germline CDR1 and CDR2 sequences are SGHTA and FQGTGA. This CDR3 comprises 15 residues. CDR3 bases: TGTGCCAGCAGCTTAAATCGGGCGGATGGTTCACCCCTCCACTTT. This gives the protein CASSLNRADGSPLHF.

The chain couples TRBV25-1 to TRBJ1-4; D unresolved. Germline V gives CDR1 MGHDK, CDR2 SYGVNS. The CDR3 has 14 amino acids. Trimming shortened V by 9 bases and J by 2 bases, and 13 bases separated the two germline ends. CDR3 DNA sequence: TGTGCCAGTTACGCACGGTCTACTAATGAAAAACTGTTTTTT. Amino acids: CASYARSTNEKLFF.

The genes are TRBV5-1 and TRBJ1-6, with 7 positions matching TRBD1. CDR1 and CDR2 (germline): SGHRS, YFSETQ. The CDR3 is made up of 15 amino acids. V dropped 6 bases and J dropped 6; count of bases not matched to a gene: 9. The chain's CDR3 is CASTFSTGSNSPLHF. For the CDR3, the DNA is TGCGCCAGCACCTTCTCGACAGGGAGTAATTCACCCCTCCACTTT. Variable domain in full (rest from reference TRBV5-1 and TRBJ1-6): KAGVTQTPRYLIKTRGQQVTLSCSPISGHRSVSWYQQTPGQGLQFLFEYFSETQRNKGNFPGRFSGRQFSNSRSEMNVSTLELGDSALYLCASTFSTGSNSPLHFGNGTRLTVT.

This clone has just one count. The chain has TRBV30 and TRBJ2-1, with D unclear. Germline V CDR1 and CDR2: GTSNPN, SVGIG (reference sequence). The CDR3 runs 11 residues. V shed 0 bases and J shed 13 bases, with 10 bases lying between them. CDR3 nucleotide sequence: TGTGCCTGGAGTGTAAAGGCACGACAGTTCTTC. Its translation is CAWSVKARQFF. Together with reference TRBV30 and TRBJ2-1, the CDR3 gives the full variable domain: SQTIHQWPATLVQPVGSPLSLECTVEGTSNPNLYWYRQAAGRGLQLLFYSVGIGQISSEVPQNLSASRPQDRQFILSSKKLLLSDSGFYLCAWSVKARQFFGPGTRLTVL.

The genes are TRBV18 and TRBJ2-5; TRBD1 matches at 12 bases. The trim removed 5 bases at V and 5 bases at J, leaving 9 bases unmatched. The CDR3 covers 16 residues. CDR1 KGHSH and CDR2 LQKENI come from the germline V gene. Written as DNA, the CDR3 is TGTGCCAGCTCATCGCTGGGACAGGGGGCTGGTGAGACCCAGTACTTC. Amino acid sequence: CASSSLGQGAGETQYF.